Listed here are 14 T cell receptor beta chains from one sample, sequenced in a study of CD4+ T cells in melanoma. Profiling relied on immunoSEQ multiplex PCR, and the TCRdb table lists in-frame clones only, not all of them. The sample contains around 12,000 clones, more than 60% of which appear only once. Sequenced material: cells from a culture (not recorded whether cultured in vitro). Receptor source: a human donor with melanoma.

CDR3 region: CASSYGQVRSPLHF. CDR3 nucleotides: TGTGCCAGTAGTTACGGACAGGTTCGGTCACCCCTCCACTTT. The rearrangement links TRBV19 to TRBJ1-6; 7 bases are a match to TRBD1. CDR1 is LNHDA, CDR2 SQIVND, per germline (reference sequence). Unmatched junction bases numbered 8, after V lost 5 bases and J lost 10 bases. This CDR3 is 14 amino acids long.

V is TRBV18 and J is TRBJ1-1; D uncertain. The V end was cut by 4 bases, the J end by 0 bases, with 15 bases between. This CDR3 region has 16 residues. The germline V gene has CDR1 KGHSH and CDR2 LQKENI. CDR3: CASSRQQSFMNTEAFF. The CDR3 DNA follows: TGTGCCAGCTCACGTCAGCAGTCTTTTATGAACACTGAAGCTTTCTTT.

The table lists this clone with a few counts. The chain couples TRBV2 to TRBJ2-7; 9 nucleotides agree with TRBD1. Germline V lookup: CDR1 SNHLY, CDR2 FYNNEI. With V trimmed by 6 bases and J by 2 bases, 5 bases remained unmatched. This CDR3 has 14 residues. This CDR3 is CASRRTGVAYEQYF. The DNA for the CDR3 is TGTGCCAGCAGGAGGACAGGGGTAGCCTACGAGCAGTACTTC. The full variable domain, rest sourced from reference TRBV2 and TRBJ2-7, is EPEVTQTPSHQVTQMGQEVILRCVPISNHLYFYWYRQILGQKVEFLVSFYNNEISEKSEIFDDQFSVERPDGSNFTLKIRSTKLEDSAMYFCASRRTGVAYEQYFGPGTRLTVT.

The rearrangement joins TRBV11-2 to TRBJ1-6; D is unclear. This CDR3 has 14 residues. Germline-derived CDR1 and CDR2 are SGHAT and FQNNGV. V lost 10 bases and J lost 6, with 16 bases in between. As DNA, the CDR3 is TGTGCCACCAAAATTATGGGCCTTAATTCACCCCTCCACTTT. Its translation: CATKIMGLNSPLHF.

V and J are TRBV9 and TRBJ1-1; 8 nucleotides match TRBD1. Germline V gene sequence: CDR1 SGDLS, CDR2 YYNGEE. The CDR3 runs 14 residues. Losses at the gene ends were 1 base for V and 8 bases for J; bases not matched to a gene: 7. The CDR3: CASSVTGGSIEAFF. CDR3 in DNA: TGTGCCAGCAGCGTAACAGGGGGTTCTATAGAAGCTTTCTTT.

The chain employs TRBV7-8 and TRBJ2-5; the D gene is possibly TRBD1 (6 bases). Per the germline V gene, CDR1 is SGHVS and CDR2 is FQNEAQ. Trimming took 2 bases from V and 6 from J, leaving 13 bases between them. The CDR3 length is 14 residues. The CDR3 sequence is CASSLRLGAKTQYF. In DNA form, the CDR3 reads TGTGCCAGCAGCTTACGGTTGGGGGCCAAGACCCAGTACTTC.

The CDR3 protein is CASSGSRSYNEQFF. As DNA, the CDR3 is TGTGCCAGCAGTGGCTCCCGCTCCTACAATGAGCAGTTCTTC. The rearrangement links TRBV2 to TRBJ2-1; D not certain. Germline lookup yields CDR1 SNHLY and CDR2 FYNNEI. V lost 4 bases and J 0 bases, leaving 7 bases between the germline ends. The CDR3 is 14 amino acids.

The V call is TRBV5-1, the J call TRBJ2-3, with a tentative D call TRBD2 (5 bases). The CDR3 loop spans 15 amino acids. Germline CDR1 and CDR2: SGHRS and YFSETQ. V was cut by 3 bases and J by 2 bases, with 13 bases left in between. DNA of the CDR3: TGCGCCAGCAGCTCCCCACTAGGTGCCACAGATACGCAGTATTTT. Its translation is CASSSPLGATDTQYF.

This clone turned up a few times. The CDR3 DNA follows: TGCGCCAGCAGGAGTTCACCGAACACTGAAGCTTTCTTT. It codes for CASRSSPNTEAFF. The chain recombines TRBV5-1 with TRBJ1-1; D remains unclear. The germline V gene has CDR1 SGHRS and CDR2 YFSETQ. Trimming shortened V by 5 bases and J by 1 base, and 9 bases separated the two germline ends. The CDR3 has 13 amino acids.

This chain joins TRBV4-1 and TRBJ2-1, with D perhaps TRBD1 or TRBD2 (6 bases each). CDR3 length: 13 residues. V was cut by 8 bases and J by 5 bases, with 13 bases left in between. Germline-derived CDR1 and CDR2 are MGHRA and YSYEKL. For the CDR3, the DNA is TGCGCCAGCGTGGGGGGCCCCCACAATGAGCAGTTCTTC. Translating gives CASVGGPHNEQFF.

The chain links TRBV2 to TRBJ2-5, with 8 bases that match TRBD1. This CDR3 contains 13 residues. Germline lookup yields CDR1 SNHLY and CDR2 FYNNEI. The V segment lost 6 bases and the J segment 5 bases; nucleotides outside the gene matches: 5. CDR3 residues: CASSRQGLETQYF. The CDR3 DNA is TGTGCCAGCAGCCGACAGGGGTTGGAGACCCAGTACTTC.

The J gene is TRBJ2-1, the V gene TRBV7-3, with TRBD1 matching 9 bases. Germline V gene data show CDR1 as SGHTA and CDR2 as FQGTGA. The CDR3 totals 15 residues. The trim removed 5 bases at V and 2 bases at J, leaving 4 bases unmatched. The CDR3 sequence is CASSLTGGPYNEQFF. CDR3 in DNA: TGTGCCAGCAGCCTCACAGGGGGCCCCTACAATGAGCAGTTCTTC.

The chain combines TRBV6-4 with TRBJ2-1, with TRBD2 matching 8 bases. Germline V gives CDR1 MRHNA, CDR2 SNTAGT. The CDR3 loop spans 16 amino acids. The trim removed 0 bases at V and 4 bases at J, leaving 5 bases unmatched. The CDR3 DNA is TGTGCCAGCAGTGACTCTGGCGGGGGGTCTTACAATGAGCAGTTCTTC. Its translation: CASSDSGGGSYNEQFF.

J is TRBJ1-6 and V is TRBV7-6; no clear D gene. Germline loops: CDR1 SGHVS, CDR2 FNYEAQ. The CDR3 runs 13 residues. Trimming took off 3 bases at V and 7 bases at J, with 7 bases between the two ends. The DNA for the CDR3 is TGTGCCAGCAGCTTTAACAGCAATTCACCCCTCCACTTT. It encodes CASSFNSNSPLHF.